A selection of T cell receptor beta chains follows, all from one sample in a study of blood T cell repertoires in COVID-19. Libraries were prepared by immunoSEQ multiplex PCR; TCRdb keeps only in-frame clonotypes and omits some of them. The data hold 300,000 or so clones, with 85% observed a single time. Sequenced: peripheral blood. The source of these receptors is a woman between 50 and 59 years old with active or convalescent COVID-19. Each CDR3 is given with its conserved first and last residue. D genes are given only for firm matches. Size is stated for part of the rows, as once, few or many counts, or as a class when the clone is expanded.

v_call	d_call	cdr3_length	clone_size	j_call	cdr3_nt	cdr3_aa
TRBV7-9	TRBD1	15	once	TRBJ1-2	TGTGCCAGCAGCTTAACGGGACAGGGTAACTATGGCTACACCTTC	CASSLTGQGNYGYTF
TRBV7-9	-	12	-	TRBJ1-1	TGTGCCAGCACAGACAGGAACACTGAAGCTTTCTTT	CASTDRNTEAFF
TRBV7-9	TRBD1	17	-	TRBJ2-2	TGTGCCAGCAGCCCTTGGACAGGGGATCGCTTCCCCGGGGAGCTGTTTTTT	CASSPWTGDRFPGELFF
TRBV4-1	-	15	-	TRBJ1-4	TGCGCCAGCAGCCAAGGGCAGGGTGGAGGGGAAAAACTGTTTTTT	CASSQGQGGGEKLFF
TRBV2	-	16	few	TRBJ1-5	TGTGCCAGCAGTGATTGGCAGACATATAGCAATCAGCCCCAGCATTTT	CASSDWQTYSNQPQHF
TRBV20-1	TRBD2	16	-	TRBJ2-7	TGCAGTGCTAGTCTTTCGGGTAGCGGGAACTCCTACGAGCAGTACTTC	CSASLSGSGNSYEQYF
TRBV7-9	-	16	-	TRBJ2-1	TGTGCCAGCAGCTTAAGGTCGAGCGCTCTCTCCAATGAGCAGTTCTTC	CASSLRSSALSNEQFF
TRBV9	-	15	-	TRBJ2-3	TGTGCCAGCAGCGTAGACCTGGCTAGCACAGATACGCAGTATTTT	CASSVDLASTDTQYF
TRBV2	TRBD1	14	-	TRBJ1-6	TGTGCCAGCAGTCGGGACAGGGGCTATTCACCCCTCCACTTT	CASSRDRGYSPLHF
TRBV7-9	-	19	-	TRBJ2-6	TGTGCCAGCAGCCCACCTCTCAGGAGGAGGGACTCTGGGGCCAACGTCCTGACTTTC	CASSPPLRRRDSGANVLTF
TRBV18	-	13	-	TRBJ1-1	TGTGCCAGCTCACCGGGGCTGAACACTGAAGCTTTCTTT	CASSPGLNTEAFF
TRBV7-9	TRBD1	11	-	TRBJ2-1	TGTGCCAGCAGCTTGGGACAGGGAGAGTTCTTC	CASSLGQGEFF
TRBV30	-	12	-	TRBJ1-2	TGTGCCTGGAGTGACATACTATGGAGCTACACCTTC	CAWSDILWSYTF
TRBV2	-	16	-	TRBJ1-2	TGTGCCAGCAGCCAAGCGCAGCAGGGCTCGTACTATGGCTACACCTTC	CASSQAQQGSYYGYTF
TRBV2	TRBD1	12	-	TRBJ1-1	TGTGCCACCCAGGGGGACGGCACTGAAGCTTTCTTT	CATQGDGTEAFF
TRBV6-2/TRBV6-3	-	13	-	TRBJ1-2	TGTGCCAGCAGTTATCACAGCGGACGGGGCTACACCTTC	CASSYHSGRGYTF
TRBV7-2	-	14	-	TRBJ2-1	TGTGCCAGCAGCTCCCAAGCGGCCTCCGGGATTCCGTTCTTC	CASSSQAASGIPFF
TRBV7-3	TRBD2	16	-	TRBJ2-1	TGTGCCAGCAGCACTAATCGCCTAGCGGGCCGCAATGAGCAGTTCTTC	CASSTNRLAGRNEQFF
TRBV7-8	TRBD2	18	-	TRBJ2-5	TGTGCCAGCAGCTTATTAGAGTTCGGACTAGCGGGTCAAGAGACCCAGTACTTC	CASSLLEFGLAGQETQYF
TRBV5-1	TRBD1	16	-	TRBJ1-1	TGCGCCAGCAGCTTTGTGACAGGGACCAAGAACACTGAAGCTTTCTTT	CASSFVTGTKNTEAFF
TRBV6-5	-	15	-	TRBJ2-7	TGTGCCAGCAGTTCCCTCAGGCCAGGGGTCGGCGAGCAGTACTTC	CASSSLRPGVGEQYF
TRBV28	-	16	-	TRBJ2-6	TGTGCCAGCAGTTCTCCAGGGTTATCGGGGGCCAACGTCCTGACTTTC	CASSSPGLSGANVLTF
TRBV7-3	TRBD1	16	-	TRBJ1-1	TGTGCCAGCAGCTTAATCCGGGACAGGCAGAACACTGAAGCTTTCTTT	CASSLIRDRQNTEAFF
TRBV7-9	TRBD1	17	-	TRBJ1-2	TGTGCCAGCAGCTTGGCCGGACAGGGGGCCGCTAACTATGGCTACACCTTC	CASSLAGQGAANYGYTF
TRBV10-2	TRBD1	17	-	TRBJ1-1	TGCGCCAGCAGTGACCCTCGACAGGGGGCTGCGAGCACTGAAGCTTTCTTT	CASSDPRQGAASTEAFF
TRBV7-8	TRBD2	16	-	TRBJ2-1	TGTGCCAGCAGCCCTAAGTGGCTAGCGGGAGTTGGTGAGCAGTTCTTC	CASSPKWLAGVGEQFF
TRBV5-1	-	13	-	TRBJ2-5	TGCGCCAGCAGCTTTTCCAACCAAGAGACCCAGTACTTC	CASSFSNQETQYF
TRBV3-1/TRBV3-2	-	14	few	TRBJ1-3	TGTGCCAGCACGTTGCAGGCAACGGGAAACACCATATATTTT	CASTLQATGNTIYF
TRBV15	TRBD1	12	-	TRBJ1-2	TGTGCCACCAGCTTACGGGACAGTGGCTACACCTTC	CATSLRDSGYTF
TRBV25-1	TRBD2	15	-	TRBJ2-3	TGTGCCAGCACCCTGACTAGCGCGATCACAGATACGCAGTATTTT	CASTLTSAITDTQYF
TRBV4-2	TRBD2	14	once	TRBJ2-3	TGTGCCAGCGGACTAGCGGGAGGTAGAGATACGCAGTATTTT	CASGLAGGRDTQYF
TRBV28	TRBD1	15	-	TRBJ1-1	TGTGCCAGCAGTTCGGGGGACAGGCTAGTAACTGAAGCTTTCTTT	CASSSGDRLVTEAFF
TRBV14	TRBD1	15	-	TRBJ1-1	TGTGCCAGCAGCCAAGAAGGACAGGGGCGGAATGAAGCTTTCTTT	CASSQEGQGRNEAFF
TRBV5-1	-	15	-	TRBJ2-7	TGCGCCAGCAGCTTGGTTGGCGACGGAGAATACGAGCAGTACTTC	CASSLVGDGEYEQYF
TRBV25-1	TRBD1	15	-	TRBJ1-3	TGTGCCAGCAGTGAACTAAGGGGGCGGGGAAACACCATATATTTT	CASSELRGRGNTIYF
TRBV7-8	TRBD1	16	-	TRBJ1-1	TGTGCCAGCAGCGCGGACAGGGGTTTTGTCGGCACTGAAGCTTTCTTT	CASSADRGFVGTEAFF
TRBV9	-	16	-	TRBJ2-1	TGTGCCAGCAGCGTAGATGAGGGTGGTTCCTACAATGAGCAGTTCTTC	CASSVDEGGSYNEQFF
TRBV27	TRBD1	14	-	TRBJ1-6	TGTGCCAGCACCATGGGGACAGGAGATTCACCCCTCCACTTT	CASTMGTGDSPLHF
TRBV6-5	-	14	-	TRBJ1-4	TGTGCCAGCAGGGCAGTTGCGGCTAATGAAAAACTGTTTTTT	CASRAVAANEKLFF
TRBV3-1/TRBV3-2	-	15	-	TRBJ2-7	TGTGCCAGCAGCCCCCGGGACTCCAGCTCCTACGAGCAGTACTTC	CASSPRDSSSYEQYF
TRBV9	-	16	few	TRBJ2-1	TGTGCCAGCAGCCCGCGGCTGGGTAGGGGAGGCAATGAGCAGTTCTTC	CASSPRLGRGGNEQFF
TRBV2	TRBD1	13	-	TRBJ1-2	TGTGCCAGCAGTGAAATAGGGGGCTCTGGCTACACCTTC	CASSEIGGSGYTF
TRBV19	-	14	-	TRBJ2-1	TGTGCCAGTAGTTTTGGGGCTAGGTACAATGAGCAGTTCTTC	CASSFGARYNEQFF
TRBV7-2	TRBD2	16	-	TRBJ2-1	TGTGCCAGCAGCTTTCGGACTAGCGGGATGTACAATGAGCAGTTCTTC	CASSFRTSGMYNEQFF
TRBV6-1	TRBD1	16	-	TRBJ1-2	TGTGCCAGCAGTGGGGGACAGGGGGAAGTAGACTATGGCTACACCTTC	CASSGGQGEVDYGYTF
TRBV27	-	13	-	TRBJ2-1	TGTGCCAGCAGTCCAGTGCCCATCAATGAGCAGTTCTTC	CASSPVPINEQFF
TRBV28	TRBD1	15	-	TRBJ1-2	TGTGCCAGCAGTTTACGGCAGGGGGGTTCCTATGGCTACACCTTC	CASSLRQGGSYGYTF
TRBV24-1	TRBD1	14	-	TRBJ1-2	TGTGCCACCCAGGGGGGCCATGCGAACTATGGCTACACCTTC	CATQGGHANYGYTF
TRBV13	TRBD2	17	-	TRBJ2-7	TGTGCCAGCAGCTTAGGGGCGGGGACTACTACGTTCTACGAGCAGTACTTC	CASSLGAGTTTFYEQYF
TRBV6-5	TRBD1	14	-	TRBJ1-2	TGTGCCAGCAGCAGGGACAGGGTTGACTATGGCTACACCTTC	CASSRDRVDYGYTF
TRBV7-2	TRBD1	16	-	TRBJ1-3	TGTGCCAGCAGCTTAATAGGGACAGGGAGTGGAAACACCATATATTTT	CASSLIGTGSGNTIYF
TRBV28	TRBD2	15	-	TRBJ2-5	TGTGCCAGCAGTCTTGGACTAGCGGGAGGAGAGACCCAGTACTTC	CASSLGLAGGETQYF
TRBV18	-	15	-	TRBJ2-3	TGTGCCAGCTCACCAAGAAGCGGGTCCCCGGATACGCAGTATTTT	CASSPRSGSPDTQYF